This paragraph reports one T cell receptor (beta chain). V was pared by 6 bases and J by 5 bases, with 8 bases of the junction left unmatched. There are 15 residues in the CDR3. TCRdb used MiXCR to reprocess the RT-PCR reads, holding one entry per CDR3 protein. The repertoire holds around 700,000 distinct CDR3 sequences, approximately 15% seen once, with roughly 3.6% in the top ten. This chain links TRBV12-3 or TRBV12-4 with TRBJ2-5; the match to TRBD2 covers 11 bases. The source material was memory CD4+ T cells from blood. The clonotype comes from a female donor in good health, serving as a healthy control. CDR3 sequence (DNA): TGTGCCAGCAGGGATAGCGGGGGGGCTGGGGAGACCCAGTACTTC. This translates into CASRDSGGAGETQYF.